This T cell receptor (beta chain) was profiled in a study of blood T cell repertoires in COVID-19. The V segment lost 5 bases and the J segment 7 bases; nucleotides outside the gene matches: 7. The CDR3 is 15 residues long. Germline V gene sequence: CDR1 SGHAT, CDR2 FQNNGV. Measured with immunoSEQ multiplex PCR; TCRdb has only the in-frame clones, and not every one. The sample has fewer than 250,000 clones, about 87% seen once. Sequences were obtained from peripheral blood. This TCR was sampled from a man between 25 and 39 years old with COVID-19, enrolled during active disease. The rearrangement links TRBV11-2 to TRBJ2-1; TRBD2 agrees at 11 bases. CDR3 residues: CASSPGTSGMNEQFF. CDR3 DNA: TGTGCCAGCAGCCCAGGGACTAGCGGTATGAATGAGCAGTTCTTC.